This T cell receptor beta chain was documented in a study of OX40 agonist ivuxolimab in advanced cancers. The overall study: Patients were dosed intravenously with ivuxolimab at 0.01 to 10 mg/kg every 2 weeks. Findings of the study overall: Among the least clonally expanded were partial responders at 0.1-3.0 mg/kg. Antigen targets of the expanded peripheral T cells went undetermined.

CDR1 and CDR2 from the germline V gene are SGHTA and FQGNSA. The CDR3 length is 13 residues. The junction had 2 bases not matched to a gene; V was cut back by 5 bases and J by 2 bases. Patients were ruled out by autoimmune disease history or systemic immunosuppression. Concerning this clone itself: Its antigen is still unknown.

Sequencing was performed with immunoSEQ multiplex PCR; in TCRdb, only in-frame clones are kept and a portion is missing. This table has around 47,000 clones, 75% to 90% appearing once. The chain uses TRBV7-2 and TRBJ1-2; TRBD1 aligns across 7 bases. Sample: CD4+ or CD8+ T cells sorted from blood, taken in a trial of the OX40 agonist ivuxolimab. This receptor was obtained from an adult with an advanced solid tumor such as melanoma, head and neck, liver or kidney cancer. The DNA of the CDR3 is TGTGCCAGCAGCACGACAGGGAACTATGGCTACACCTTC. This encodes CASSTTGNYGYTF.